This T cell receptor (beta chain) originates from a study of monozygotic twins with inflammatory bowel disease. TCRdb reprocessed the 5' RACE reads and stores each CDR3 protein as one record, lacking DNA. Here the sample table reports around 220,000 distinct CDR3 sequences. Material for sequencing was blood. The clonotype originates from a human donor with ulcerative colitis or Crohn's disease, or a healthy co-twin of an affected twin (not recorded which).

The CDR3 here is CATSSEGAVDTQYF. The V gene is TRBV15, the J gene TRBJ2-3; the D call of TRBD1 rests on TCRdb alone, since no DNA is present to check it. The germline gives CDR1 LNHNV, CDR2 YYDKDF (reference sequence). This CDR3 is built from 14 residues.